The 7 T cell receptor beta chains below come from one sample, sequenced in a study of early T cells in non-severe SARS-CoV-2 infection. Each CDR3 protein gets one entry after TCRdb re-called the 5' RACE reads with MiXCR. Of 53,000 or so distinct CDR3 sequences in the sample, roughly an eighth were seen once. This sample comprised whole blood, obtained at baseline. These receptors all come from an adult who was a healthcare worker with PCR-confirmed SARS-CoV-2 infection or an uninfected control (not recorded which).

The chain has TRBV10-3 and TRBJ2-5; D is perhaps TRBD1 or TRBD2 (6 bases each). Trimming took 11 bases from V and 6 from J, leaving 16 bases between them. The CDR3 is 12 amino acids. The germline V gene has CDR1 ENHRY and CDR2 SYGVKD. CDR3 nucleotide sequence: TGTGCCGGAGGGGGGAGTTCGAAGACCCAGTACTTC. Protein product: CAGGGSSKTQYF.

The J gene is TRBJ2-1, the V gene TRBV20-1, with D possibly being TRBD2 (5 bases). Germline CDR1 and CDR2: DFQATT and SNEGSKA (reference sequence). This CDR3 has 11 amino acids. Trimming left V 5 bases short and J 9 bases short, with 11 bases between. The CDR3 loop reads CSAEGDVEQFF. The CDR3 coding sequence is TGCAGTGCTGAGGGTGATGTTGAGCAGTTCTTC.

The CDR3 DNA reads TGTGCCAGTAGCGGCCTAGCGGACTACTACAATGAGCAGTTCTTC. Amino acids: CASSGLADYYNEQFF. This rearrangement joins TRBV19 to TRBJ2-1, with TRBD2 identical over 7 bases. Germline V gene data show CDR1 as LNHDA and CDR2 as SQIVND (reference sequence). The V gene end was trimmed by 6 bases and the J gene end by 3 bases; junction bases not matched to a gene: 8. This CDR3 is 15 amino acids long.

This clonotype occurred a few times. The chain has TRBV7-9 and TRBJ2-7; the match to TRBD1 covers 8 bases. Germline V gives CDR1 SEHNR, CDR2 FQNEAQ (reference sequence). This CDR3 has 14 amino acids. The J segment lost 9 bases and the V segment lost 5 bases, leaving 12 bases of the junction unmatched. This CDR3 reads CASSPTSTGVGQYF. The CDR3 nucleotides read TGTGCCAGCAGCCCCACCTCGACAGGGGTGGGGCAGTACTTC.

The V gene is TRBV28, the J gene TRBJ2-2, with TRBD2 as a possible D gene (7 bases). Between the trimmed V and J ends, which lost 6 bases and 3 bases, there was a span of 20 bases. The CDR3 is made up of 17 amino acids. Germline-derived CDR1 and CDR2 are MDHEN and SYDVKM. Written as DNA, the CDR3 is TGTGCCAGCAGGACAGAGGAGAGGGAGGGGGACACCGGGGAGCTGTTTTTT. This translates into CASRTEEREGDTGELFF.

The chain links TRBV10-2 to TRBJ2-5; 7 bases are shared with TRBD2. The CDR3 is 13 amino acids. Germline lookup yields CDR1 WSHSY and CDR2 SAAADI. The V segment lost 6 bases and the J segment 1 base; nucleotides outside the gene matches: 2. Written as DNA, the CDR3 is TGCGCCAGCAGAGTAGCGGGCCAAGAGACCCAGTACTTC. Translation: CASRVAGQETQYF.

The table lists this clonotype with a few counts. The V and J genes are TRBV3-1 and TRBJ1-5; D uncertain. Germline CDR1 and CDR2: LGHDT and YNNKEL (reference sequence). CDR3 length: 13 amino acids. V gave up 3 bases and J gave up 3 bases, with 6 bases separating them. The CDR3 spells CASSQGSNQPQHF. The CDR3 DNA reads TGTGCCAGCAGCCAGGGATCCAATCAGCCCCAGCATTTT.